These 20 T cell receptor beta chains share one sample of origin, sequenced in a study of PD-L1 blockade in urothelial cancer. Clones were sequenced by immunoSEQ multiplex PCR, and TCRdb holds only the in-frame ones, with some missing. The data show roughly 40,000 clones, roughly four fifths seen once. Sequences were derived from PBMCs, sampled around atezolizumab (anti-PD-L1) treatment. These receptor sequences come from a man aged 65 to 85 with urothelial cancer.

This clone is a singleton in its sample. The chain is built from TRBV7-9 and TRBJ2-7, with D perhaps matching TRBD1 (5 bases). Trimming took 5 bases from V and 3 from J, leaving 14 bases between them. Per the germline V gene, CDR1 is SEHNR and CDR2 is FQNEAQ (reference sequence). This CDR3 has 14 amino acids. CDR3 protein: CASSPSGNIYEQYF. The CDR3 DNA reads TGTGCCAGCAGCCCCTCAGGGAATATCTACGAGCAGTACTTC.

The V call is TRBV29-1, the J call TRBJ2-3, with 8 bases fitting TRBD1. V shed 4 bases, J shed 0 bases, and the junction held 3 bases outside the gene matches. The CDR3 has 14 residues. CDR1 is SQVTM and CDR2 is ANQGSEA in the germline V gene. Here the CDR3 reads CSVGTGSSTDTQYF. The CDR3 DNA sequence: TGCAGCGTTGGGACAGGGAGTAGCACAGATACGCAGTATTTT.

The chain links TRBV27 to TRBJ2-6, with 11 bases fitting TRBD2. The CDR3 length is 20 residues. V gave up 0 bases and J gave up 0 bases; unmatched junction bases: 7. The germline CDR1 and CDR2 sequences are MNHEY and SMNVEV (reference sequence). The DNA of the CDR3 is TGTGCCAGCAGTTTATCAAAGAGACTAGCGGGAAGCTCTGGGGCCAACGTCCTGACTTTC. Translating gives CASSLSKRLAGSSGANVLTF.

This clone has more than one count but fewer than ten. The V and J genes are TRBV9 and TRBJ1-4, with D perhaps TRBD1 (5 bases). Trimming removed 5 bases at V and 2 bases at J, with 16 bases between. Looked up from germline, CDR1 is SGDLS and CDR2 is YYNGEE. This CDR3 has 16 residues. In DNA form, the CDR3 reads TGTGCCAGCAGTAGACAGCCCCGACAGACTAATGAAAAACTGTTTTTT. Its protein is CASSRQPRQTNEKLFF.

This sequence joins TRBV11-2 and TRBJ2-5; 9 bases are shared with TRBD1. J gave up 2 bases and V 11 bases, and 6 bases lay outside the gene matches. Germline CDR1 SGHAT, CDR2 FQNNGV. CDR3 length equals 13 residues. The CDR3, as DNA: TGTGCCGGGGGACAGGGTGTACAAGAGACCCAGTACTTC. It translates to CAGGQGVQETQYF.

V usage is TRBV28 and J usage is TRBJ2-3; TRBD2 might be the D (6 bases). Per the germline V gene, CDR1 is MDHEN and CDR2 is SYDVKM. CDR3 length: 13 residues. Deletions cut 1 base from V and 8 bases from J, with 10 bases between. The CDR3 region is CASSLSLGGTQYF. The CDR3 nucleotides read TGTGCCAGCAGTTTATCCCTGGGGGGTACGCAGTATTTT.

The chain joins TRBV4-3 to TRBJ1-2, with D hard to call. Germline loops: CDR1 LGHNA, CDR2 YSLEER. V dropped 3 bases and J dropped 4 bases, with 15 bases sitting between them. CDR3 length: 15 residues. The CDR3 is CASSQTLLLPYGYTF. The CDR3 nucleotides read TGCGCCAGCAGCCAGACACTCCTTCTCCCCTATGGCTACACCTTC.

This chain connects TRBV20-1 to TRBJ2-1, with D perhaps TRBD2 (5 bases). The germline V gene has CDR1 DFQATT and CDR2 SNEGSKA (reference sequence). CDR3 length: 11 residues. The V end was cut by 2 bases, the J end by 14 bases, with 13 bases between. The CDR3 spells CSARLLEGEFF. DNA for the CDR3: TGCAGTGCTAGACTCCTCGAGGGAGAGTTCTTC.

The rearrangement links TRBV15 to TRBJ2-5; 9 nucleotides align to TRBD2. Germline-derived CDR1 and CDR2 are LNHNV and YYDKDF (reference sequence). CDR3 length equals 15 residues. V trimming: 5 bases; J trimming: 5 bases; junction bases outside the gene matches: 9. The CDR3 reads CATSARLADGETQYF. DNA of the CDR3: TGTGCCACCAGCGCCCGACTAGCGGATGGGGAGACCCAGTACTTC.

This clone has only one observation. The chain combines TRBV19 with TRBJ2-2, with D tentatively TRBD2 (6 bases). Trimming pared 4 bases from V and 2 bases from J, leaving 8 bases between. CDR1 and CDR2 from the germline V gene are LNHDA and SQIVND (reference sequence). This CDR3 comprises 14 residues. The CDR3 coding sequence is TGTGCCAGTAGTACTAGCGTAAACACCGGGGAGCTGTTTTTT. It codes for CASSTSVNTGELFF.

The chain employs TRBV7-3 and TRBJ2-3, with D unclear. Trimming took 6 bases from V and 2 from J, leaving 9 bases between them. The CDR3 runs 13 residues. Per germline, CDR1 SGHTA and CDR2 FQGTGA. CDR3 sequence reads: CASRSTSTDTQYF. In nucleotides, the CDR3 is TGTGCCAGCAGATCGACTTCCACAGATACGCAGTATTTT.

This clone was counted a single time. The rearrangement joins TRBV7-8 to TRBJ2-4, with D tentatively TRBD2 (6 bases). The CDR3 runs to 15 residues. Trimming shortened V by 1 base and J by 6 bases, and 13 bases separated the two germline ends. The germline gives CDR1 SGHVS, CDR2 FQNEAQ. CDR3 sequence (DNA): TGTGCCAGCAGCTTAGTAGTCGGGACTGGAAACATTCAGTACTTC. Protein sequence: CASSLVVGTGNIQYF.

This clone has a handful of counts. V gene TRBV2 combines with J gene TRBJ2-2; perhaps TRBD1 as D (5 bases). V lost 1 base to trimming and J lost 14 bases, with 11 bases between them. This CDR3 has 12 residues. Germline CDR1 reads SNHLY; CDR2 reads FYNNEI. Written as DNA, the CDR3 is TGTGCCAGCAGTGAAGGACTCTGGGGCCTGTTTTTT. Translation: CASSEGLWGLFF.

This clone was detected only a few times. The chain has TRBV2 and TRBJ1-1; D not resolved. The CDR3 runs 12 residues. With 8 bases removed from V and 2 bases from J, the gap between germline ends came to 9 bases. The germline gives CDR1 SNHLY, CDR2 FYNNEI. The CDR3 DNA reads as TGTGCCAGCGTAATACAAAACACTGAAGCTTTCTTT. It specifies CASVIQNTEAFF.

V and J are TRBV7-2 and TRBJ1-3; possible D gene TRBD1, 6 bases. From germline, CDR1 is SGHTA and CDR2 FQGNSA. The CDR3 has 16 amino acids. The V gene lost 1 base and the J gene lost 2 bases, with 12 bases spanning the gap. CDR3 sequence: CASSLGLAGAGNTIYF. DNA of the CDR3: TGTGCCAGCAGCTTAGGATTGGCAGGGGCTGGAAACACCATATATTTT. The entire variable domain, with the rest obtained from reference TRBV7-2 and TRBJ1-3, is as follows: GAGVSQSPSNKVTEKGKDVELRCDPISGHTALYWYRQSLGQGLEFLIYFQGNSAPDKSGLPSDRFSAERTGGSVSTLTIQRTQQEDSAVYLCASSLGLAGAGNTIYFGEGSWLTVV.

The chain uses TRBV28 and TRBJ1-5; 7 positions agree with TRBD1. The CDR3 extends over 14 amino acids. After removal of 9 bases from V and 0 bases from J, the junction contained 5 bases not matched to a gene. Germline V lookup: CDR1 MDHEN, CDR2 SYDVKM. The CDR3 reads CASDRAYSNQPQHF. The DNA for the CDR3 is TGTGCCAGTGACAGGGCTTATAGCAATCAGCCCCAGCATTTT. The variable domain in full, with the rest retrieved from reference TRBV28 and TRBJ1-5, is DVKVTQSSRYLVKRTGEKVFLECVQDMDHENMFWYRQDPGLGLRLIYFSYDVKMKEKGDIPEGYSVSREKKERFSLILESASTNQTSMYLCASDRAYSNQPQHFGDGTRLSIL.

This clone was observed a handful of times. The chain couples TRBV11-3 to TRBJ2-2, with TRBD2 matching over 10 bases. Trimming removed 6 bases from V and 2 bases from J; junction bases left unmatched: 6. Per germline, CDR1 SGHNT and CDR2 YENEEA. The length of the CDR3 is 16 residues. The CDR3 sequence: CASRGSGRVNTGELFF. The CDR3 bases are TGTGCCAGCAGAGGAAGCGGGAGGGTTAACACCGGGGAGCTGTTTTTT.

The gene calls are TRBV4-1 and TRBJ2-6; TRBD1 might be the D (8 bases). CDR3 length equals 20 residues. V was pared by 4 bases and J by 0 bases, with 22 bases between. Looked up from germline, CDR1 is MGHRA and CDR2 is YSYEKL. CDR3 protein: CASSLQGGGGGGSGANVLTF. The CDR3 coding sequence is TGCGCCAGCAGCCTACAGGGGGGAGGCGGCGGGGGCTCTGGGGCCAACGTCCTGACTTTC.

In DNA form, the CDR3 reads TGTGCCAGCAAGCTAGCGGGGACCACAGATACGCAGTATTTT. Translation gives CASKLAGTTDTQYF. The gene calls are TRBV2 and TRBJ2-3; 9 bases align to TRBD2. The CDR3 totals 14 residues. Germline-derived CDR1 and CDR2 are SNHLY and FYNNEI. With V trimmed by 7 bases and J by 2 bases, 4 bases remained unmatched.

The genes are TRBV27 and TRBJ1-1, with 9 bases matching TRBD1. The trim removed 7 bases at V and 10 bases at J, leaving 19 bases unmatched. CDR3 length equals 16 residues. Per germline, CDR1 MNHEY and CDR2 SMNVEV (reference sequence). CDR3 nucleotides: TGTGCCAGCATATCCACAATTCGGGACAGGGTAAGGAGAGCTTTCTTT. As protein: CASISTIRDRVRRAFF.